These 17 T cell receptor beta chains originate from one sample sequenced in a study of blood T cells in healthy people across ages. A J-beta primer mix and a sample-barcoded 5' primer were used in a second PCR of about 7 to 12 cycles. TCRdb redid the calling of the 5' RACE reads with MiXCR, one entry per CDR3 protein. The table shows approximately 940,000 distinct CDR3 sequences, with about 48% occurring only once. The sample was blood. These receptors were collected from a man aged 25-45 years in good health.

The chain carries TRBV5-1 and TRBJ2-5; unclear D gene. CDR3 size: 14 residues. V was trimmed by 2 bases and J by 5 bases, leaving 13 bases between them. CDR1 is SGHRS and CDR2 is YFSETQ in the germline V gene. The CDR3 DNA reads as TGCGCCAGCAGCTTCTCCCGGTCCGAGGAGACCCAGTACTTC. Protein product: CASSFSRSEETQYF. The full variable domain, its missing parts supplied by reference TRBV5-1 and TRBJ2-5, is KAGVTQTPRYLIKTRGQQVTLSCSPISGHRSVSWYQQTPGQGLQFLFEYFSETQRNKGNFPGRFSGRQFSNSRSEMNVSTLELGDSALYLCASSFSRSEETQYFGPGTRLLVL.

The chain links TRBV28 to TRBJ2-5, with 9 bases identical to TRBD1. CDR1 and CDR2 (germline): MDHEN, SYDVKM. V lost 5 bases to trimming and J lost 4 bases; unmatched junction nucleotides: 5. The length of the CDR3 is 14 residues. The CDR3 DNA is TGTGCCAGCAGTGAGAACAGGGGGCGAGAGACCCAGTACTTC. Protein product: CASSENRGRETQYF. Looking up the rest from reference TRBV28 and TRBJ2-5 gives the full variable domain: DVKVTQSSRYLVKRTGEKVFLECVQDMDHENMFWYRQDPGLGLRLIYFSYDVKMKEKGDIPEGYSVSREKKERFSLILESASTNQTSMYLCASSENRGRETQYFGPGTRLLVL.

V and J are TRBV3-1 and TRBJ2-4, with D possibly called TRBD1 or TRBD2 (5 bases each). The J call is doubtful: the DNA matches TRBJ2-7 better. Germline V gene lookup returns CDR1 LGHDT and CDR2 YNNKEL (reference sequence). The CDR3 covers 13 residues. DNA for the CDR3: TGTGCCAGCAGCCCACATTGGGGGTACGAGCAGTACTTC. Amino acids: CASSPHWGYEQYF.

This chain uses TRBV29-1 with TRBJ2-1; 10 bases fit TRBD2. Germline V gene data show CDR1 as SQVTM and CDR2 as ANQGSEA. The CDR3 runs 13 residues. In nucleotides, the CDR3 is TGCACCTCGTCGGGACTAGCGACCAATGAGCAGTTCTTC. This sequence encodes CTSSGLATNEQFF.

This clonotype was counted only a few times. V is TRBV2 and J is TRBJ2-7; TRBD2 matches at 8 bases. V trimming: 4 bases; J trimming: 7 bases; junction bases outside the gene matches: 6. This CDR3 region has 13 residues. Looked up from germline, CDR1 is SNHLY and CDR2 is FYNNEI. CDR3 loop: CASSAYSGDEQYF. CDR3 nucleotide sequence: TGTGCCAGCAGTGCCTATAGCGGGGATGAGCAGTACTTC.

This clonotype has only a few counts. The chain employs TRBV14 and TRBJ2-7, with no clear D. There are 14 residues in the CDR3. Trimming took off 1 base at V and 2 bases at J, with 9 bases between the two ends. The germline V gene encodes CDR1 SGHDN and CDR2 FVKESK. CDR3 residues: CASSQGSRTYEQYF. Here the CDR3 DNA reads TGTGCCAGCAGCCAAGGGAGCAGGACCTACGAGCAGTACTTC.

There are a few counts of this clonotype. The genes are TRBV28 and TRBJ2-1, with D possibly TRBD2 on 7 matching bases. V was pared by 7 bases and J by 9 bases, with 19 bases between. The CDR3 extends over 14 amino acids. Germline-derived CDR1 and CDR2 are MDHEN and SYDVKM. CDR3 residues: CASTKGGGGVEQFF. The CDR3 DNA is TGTGCCAGCACCAAGGGGGGGGGCGGGGTTGAGCAGTTCTTC.

This chain uses TRBV6-4 with TRBJ2-3, with a possible D match to TRBD2 (5 bases). V dropped 5 bases and J dropped 4 bases, with 13 bases sitting between them. This CDR3 is 14 amino acids long. Germline CDR1 and CDR2: MRHNA and SNTAGT. The CDR3 sequence: CASSNGDGADTQYF. CDR3 in DNA: TGTGCCAGCAGTAATGGCGACGGGGCAGATACGCAGTATTTT.

The chain joins TRBV20-1 to TRBJ2-5; D not resolved. The CDR3 runs 11 residues. Germline CDR1 reads DFQATT; CDR2 reads SNEGSKA (reference sequence). The V end was cut by 4 bases, the J end by 5 bases, with 8 bases between. The CDR3 DNA sequence: TGCAGTGCTATCCCCTGGGAGACCCAGTACTTC. Protein sequence: CSAIPWETQYF.

The chain employs TRBV6-1 and TRBJ2-5; D is undetermined. This CDR3 spans 14 amino acids. CDR1 is MNHNS, CDR2 SASEGT, per germline. V lost 1 base and J 0 bases, leaving 6 bases between the germline ends. In nucleotides, the CDR3 is TGTGCCAGCAGTGAAGTGGGGAACCAAGAGACCCAGTACTTC. This gives the protein CASSEVGNQETQYF.

This clonotype is a singleton in its sample. The V and J genes are TRBV28 and TRBJ2-5; a weak D match, TRBD2 (6 bases). The J call is in doubt because the DNA end fits TRBJ2-7 better. This CDR3 region has 11 residues. CDR1 and CDR2 (germline): MDHEN, SYDVKM. CDR3 sequence (DNA): TGTGCCAGCGGGGACTTTCTCGAGCAGTACTTC. It is translated as CASGDFLEQYF.

In this sample, this clonotype turned up a few times. The chain couples TRBV7-2 to TRBJ1-4; possibly TRBD1 for D (5 bases). From germline, CDR1 is SGHTA and CDR2 FQGNSA. The CDR3 is 16 amino acids. V was cut by 2 bases and J by 5 bases, with 15 bases left in between. CDR3 loop: CASSLQKGAGNEKLFF. CDR3 nucleotides: TGTGCCAGCAGCTTACAAAAAGGGGCGGGGAATGAAAAACTGTTTTTT.

The V gene is TRBV20-1, the J gene TRBJ2-1, with a possible D match to TRBD1 (6 bases). V was clipped by 5 bases and J by 0 bases, with 14 bases between them. The germline gives CDR1 DFQATT, CDR2 SNEGSKA (reference sequence). This CDR3 has 15 amino acids. The CDR3 nucleotides are TGCAGTGCTTCGATACGAGGGGGCTCCTACAATGAGCAGTTCTTC. This codes for CSASIRGGSYNEQFF.

This clonotype has more than one count but fewer than ten. This chain connects TRBV27 to TRBJ2-5, with 7 positions matching TRBD1. This CDR3 contains 14 residues. CDR1 MNHEY and CDR2 SMNVEV come from the germline V gene (reference sequence). V gave up 6 bases and J gave up 4 bases; unmatched junction bases: 8. CDR3 bases: TGTGCCAGCAGATTGACAGGGTTGGGAGAGACCCAGTACTTC. Translation: CASRLTGLGETQYF.

Here the CDR3 reads CASPPSYEQYF. In DNA form, the CDR3 reads TGTGCCAGCCCCCCCTCCTACGAGCAGTACTTC. The chain uses TRBV12-3 or TRBV12-4 and TRBJ2-7; D call uncertain. CDR3 length equals 11 residues. The V and J ends lost 8 bases and 0 bases respectively, with 5 bases between them.

V is TRBV4-1 and J is TRBJ1-6; D gene unclear. Trimming stripped 6 bases from V and 13 bases from J, with 16 bases between. The CDR3 covers 13 residues. CDR1 is MGHRA, CDR2 YSYEKL, per germline. CDR3 region: CASRMITGDPLHF. The CDR3 coding sequence is TGCGCCAGCAGAATGATTACCGGGGATCCCCTCCACTTT.

The chain combines TRBV28 with TRBJ1-5, with a tentative D call TRBD1 (6 bases). The germline CDR1 and CDR2 sequences are MDHEN and SYDVKM. CDR3 size: 13 residues. The CDR3 loop reads CAEGGANNQPQHF. CDR3 DNA: TGTGCGGAGGGGGGGGCGAACAATCAGCCCCAGCATTTT. Full variable domain (rest looked up from reference TRBV28 and TRBJ1-5): DVKVTQSSRYLVKRTGEKVFLECVQDMDHENMFWYRQDPGLGLRLIYFSYDVKMKEKGDIPEGYSVSREKKERFSLILESASTNQTSMYLCAEGGANNQPQHFGDGTRLSIL.